Sequencing of this T cell receptor (beta chain) was carried out in a study of blood T cell repertoires in COVID-19 (dated by TCRdb to the early 2020s). Broadly, across the study: Samples covering the acute and convalescent phases of COVID-19 were provided by collaborators in the United States, Italy and Spain. The material from the prospective study consisted of cDNA or gDNA derived from T cells, B-cell-depleted T cells, or PBMCs. The dataset comprised deeply sampled blood TCRbeta repertoires from subjects exposed to, actively infected with, or recovered from COVID-19. The repertoires were released in a freely available public database meant as a resource for research on the immune response to SARS-CoV-2. The samples were drawn from the first 160 participants of the ongoing ImmuneRACE study and from about 1,200 subjects provided by 6 global collaborators. Nearly every sample came with metadata listing a de-identified subject ID, COVID-19 status, age in years and sex. Where available, HLA class I and class II types were obtained from metadata supplied by the sample provider rather than from assay-based typing. Study-wide findings and limitations: How much clinical and demographic metadata was included differed by source and by participant, and the metadata was provided uncurated.

This clone was detected only once. The antigen it binds to is not known. The sample holds no much larger clone one base away, and base qualities are not on file. The immunoSEQ Assay, a bias-controlled multiplex PCR, was used to amplify TCRbeta CDR3 regions from genomic DNA. Concerning the study's data processing: The number of nucleated cells in each sample was estimated by amplification of reference gene primers within the assay. Sequence reads were collapsed and filtered to measure the absolute abundance of every unique TCRbeta CDR3 rearrangement. For each sample, productive Simpson clonality was calculated by taking the square root of Simpson's diversity index across productive rearrangements. TCRdb obtained this table from immuneACCESS and retained in-frame rearrangements with V and J assigned. These tables miss some clones; where compared with another copy, unresolved V genes account for less than half of the shortfall, and the remainder is unexplained. V and J calls and clone size come straight from that table; D and trimming were deduced from the DNA. The sample contains over 8,500 clones, over 80% of them found a single time. The top ten hold 3.5% to 6% of the sample.

The collaborating institutions used their own protocols to collect whole blood in K2EDTA tubes. For TCRbeta analysis, collaborators shipped samples as frozen whole blood, isolated PBMCs, or DNA extracted from either of those sample types. The source material was peripheral blood. The receptor's source is a human donor in a cohort sampled during active COVID-19.

The DNA reads TGTGCCAGCAGCCAGCGACTAGCGGGAGAATCGTACGAGCAGTACTTC. It translates as CASSQRLAGESYEQYF. Recombination connected TRBV7-6 to TRBJ2-7; 12 bases in the middle match TRBD2. From the cysteine up to the phenylalanine, the CDR3 has a length of 16 residues. Of all the DNA, just the CDR3 is kept, 48 bases in frame from base 1. The germline V and J ends show losses of 5 bases and 4 bases respectively, and no gene match explains 9 bases of the junction. The germline V gene provides CDR1 SGHVS and CDR2 FNYEAQ.